This TCR beta chain was documented in a study of molecular identifiers for immune sequencing clone quantification. Study at large: Four of five RNA aliquots from approximately 22,000 or 94,000 naive CD8 T cells were sequenced.

Methods described previously were used for bulk TCR libraries, and listed TCR primers were applied. TCRdb analysed the PCR reads with MiXCR anew, one entry per CDR3 protein. The sample carries approximately 630,000 distinct CDR3 sequences, about 25% recorded once. Broader study findings: Over 97% of effector molecules, but under 1% in naive cells, were held by clones with more than 20 RNA copies.

This clonotype has a count of ten or more. The antigen is not known. Libraries from naive CD8 cells were generated from roughly 18,000 to 920,000 sorted cells (with 10%, 30% or 50% RNA). The TCR was taken from a human donor in good health. Some libraries in this study had Jurkat cell RNA spiked in. Sequenced input: naive CD8+ T cells from blood, with Jurkat cell RNA spiked in. Subset reported: FACS-sorted CD8+CD4-CCR7+CD45RA+ naive T cells.

The CDR3 region is CASSLPLGTSIGEQFF. The CDR3 DNA reads TGTGCCAGCAGCCTCCCCCTGGGGACTAGCATAGGTGAGCAGTTCTTC. The chain is built from TRBV9 and TRBJ2-1; 9 bases map to TRBD2. This CDR3 region has 16 residues. The germline V gene encodes CDR1 SGDLS and CDR2 YYNGEE. V lost 4 bases, J lost 9 bases, and 14 bases stayed unmatched.